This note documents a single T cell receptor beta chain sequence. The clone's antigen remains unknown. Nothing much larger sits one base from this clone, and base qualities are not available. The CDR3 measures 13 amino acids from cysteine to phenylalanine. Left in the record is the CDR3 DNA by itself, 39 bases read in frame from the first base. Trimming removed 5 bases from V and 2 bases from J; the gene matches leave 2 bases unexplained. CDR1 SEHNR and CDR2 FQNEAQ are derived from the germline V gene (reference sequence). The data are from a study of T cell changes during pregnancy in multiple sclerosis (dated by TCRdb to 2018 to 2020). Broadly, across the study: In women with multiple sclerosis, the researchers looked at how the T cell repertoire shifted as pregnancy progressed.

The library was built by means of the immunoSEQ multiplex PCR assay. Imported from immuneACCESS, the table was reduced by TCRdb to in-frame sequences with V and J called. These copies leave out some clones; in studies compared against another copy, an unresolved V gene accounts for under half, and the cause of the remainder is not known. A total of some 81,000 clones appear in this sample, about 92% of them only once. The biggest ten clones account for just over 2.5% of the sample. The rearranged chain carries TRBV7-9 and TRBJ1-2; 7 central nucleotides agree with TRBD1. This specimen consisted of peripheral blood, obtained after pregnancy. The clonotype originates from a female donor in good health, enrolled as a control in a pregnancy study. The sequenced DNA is TGTGCCAGCAGCCTACAGGGGAACTATGGCTACACCTTC. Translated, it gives CASSLQGNYGYTF.